The 25 T cell receptor beta chains reported below all come from one sample, sequenced in a study of blood T cell repertoires in COVID-19. Clones were sequenced by immunoSEQ multiplex PCR, and TCRdb holds only the in-frame ones, with some missing. In the table there are approximately 390,000 clones, approximately 91% of which are singletons. Sequencing used PBMCs or T cells enriched from blood (not recorded which). These receptors came from a woman in her 40s with acute COVID-19.

The rearrangement uses TRBV7-2 and TRBJ2-2; 12 bases are shared with TRBD2. V lost 4 bases and J lost 7; bases outside the gene matches: 10. CDR3 size: 17 residues. Germline lookup yields CDR1 SGHTA and CDR2 FQGNSA. The CDR3: CASSSRLAGARGGELFF. As DNA, the CDR3 is TGTGCCAGCAGCTCTCGACTAGCGGGGGCCAGGGGCGGGGAGCTGTTTTTT.

The chain carries TRBV6-5 and TRBJ1-1; the match to TRBD1 covers 8 bases. V lost 5 bases, J lost 6 bases, and 8 bases stayed unmatched. CDR1 and CDR2 (germline): MNHEY, SVGAGI. The CDR3 has 14 amino acids. CDR3 amino acids: CASSRQGKGAEAFF. As DNA, the CDR3 is TGTGCCAGCAGTCGACAGGGGAAGGGCGCTGAAGCTTTCTTT.

The chain uses TRBV24-1 and TRBJ2-5; maybe TRBD1 (5 bases). V gave up 2 bases and J gave up 4 bases, with 13 bases separating them. There are 15 residues in the CDR3. Germline CDR1 KGHDR, CDR2 SFDVKD. CDR3 DNA: TGTGCCACCAGTGATTCGGGCAGGGCACGAGAGACCCAGTACTTC. Translated: CATSDSGRARETQYF.

V gene TRBV9 combines with J gene TRBJ1-1, with a tentative D call TRBD1 (6 bases). The V end was cut by 0 bases, the J end by 0 bases, with 9 bases between. The CDR3 is 15 residues long. Germline V gene data show CDR1 as SGDLS and CDR2 as YYNGEE. The CDR3 DNA reads as TGTGCCAGCAGCGTAGGAGGGACATTGAACACTGAAGCTTTCTTT. As protein: CASSVGGTLNTEAFF.

The gene calls are TRBV9 and TRBJ1-2; 7 positions agree with TRBD1. CDR3 length equals 15 residues. CDR1 is SGDLS and CDR2 is YYNGEE in the germline V gene. Unmatched junction bases numbered 5, after V lost 3 bases and J lost 0 bases. Here the CDR3 DNA reads TGTGCCAGCAGCGCCGACAGGGCCGCTAACTATGGCTACACCTTC. It yields the protein CASSADRAANYGYTF.

The rearrangement links TRBV21-1 to TRBJ1-1. TRBV21-1 is a pseudogene. CDR3 length equals 15 residues. The CDR3 loop reads CASSFPGGISTEAFF. The CDR3 coding sequence is TGTGCCAGCAGCTTCCCGGGGGGGATAAGCACTGAAGCTTTCTTT.

This clone was observed a single time. The chain joins TRBV20-1 to TRBJ1-3, with TRBD1 identical over 9 bases. V trimming: 3 bases; J trimming: 2 bases; junction bases outside the gene matches: 5. Per the germline V gene, CDR1 is DFQATT and CDR2 is SNEGSKA (reference sequence). The CDR3 has 15 amino acids. CDR3 protein: CSASSDRGAGNTIYF. CDR3 sequence (DNA): TGCAGTGCTAGTAGTGACAGGGGGGCTGGAAACACCATATATTTT.

V and J are TRBV5-8 and TRBJ1-4; TRBD1 agrees at 10 bases. Germline V gene sequence: CDR1 SGHTS, CDR2 YDEGEE. The CDR3 covers 15 residues. Trimming removed 0 bases from V and 8 bases from J; junction bases left unmatched: 4. The CDR3 here is CASSLGGQGTEKLFF. CDR3 nucleotides: TGTGCCAGCAGCTTGGGGGGACAGGGGACGGAAAAACTGTTTTTT. Complete variable domain (other parts from reference TRBV5-8 and TRBJ1-4): EAGVTQSPTHLIKTRGQQATLRCSPISGHTSVYWYQQALGLGLQFLLWYDEGEERNRGNFPPRFSGRQFPNYSSELNVNALELEDSALYLCASSLGGQGTEKLFFGSGTQLSVL.

The chain has TRBV30 and TRBJ1-2, with a tentative D call TRBD1 (5 bases). CDR3 length: 12 amino acids. Trimming removed 2 bases from V and 8 bases from J, with 12 bases in between. Germline values: CDR1 GTSNPN, CDR2 SVGIG (reference sequence). The CDR3 spells CAWSPSTVGYTF. The CDR3 nucleotides read TGTGCCTGGAGTCCGTCGACAGTCGGCTACACCTTC.

The CDR3 DNA follows: TGTGCCAGAAGCTTAGACAACTCCTATGGCTACACCTTC. This translates into CARSLDNSYGYTF. V and J are TRBV5-3 and TRBJ1-2; no clear D. TRBV5-3 is an open reading frame, and its role is uncertain. V lost 2 bases and J 4 bases, leaving 9 bases between the germline ends. The CDR3 has 13 amino acids.

The chain has TRBV2 and TRBJ2-7; D is perhaps TRBD1 (6 bases). V gave up 2 bases and J gave up 1 base, with 15 bases separating them. The CDR3 contains 16 residues. The V gene's germline CDR1 is SNHLY and CDR2 FYNNEI. CDR3 in amino acids: CASSEPRGTLSYEQYF. CDR3 DNA sequence: TGTGCCAGCAGTGAACCGAGAGGGACATTGTCCTACGAGCAGTACTTC.

The J gene is TRBJ1-6, the V gene TRBV4-2; D not resolved. The V and J ends lost 1 base and 9 bases respectively, with 10 bases between them. This CDR3 has 14 residues. CDR1 is LGHNA, CDR2 YNFKEQ, per germline. The CDR3 DNA reads as TGTGCCAGCAGCCAAGTCGGTACGAGTTCACCCCTCCACTTT. Translating gives CASSQVGTSSPLHF.

The chain recombines TRBV5-1 with TRBJ2-5, with 7 bases identical to TRBD2. V gave up 5 bases and J gave up 4 bases; unmatched junction bases: 8. The CDR3 totals 14 residues. Germline V gene lookup returns CDR1 SGHRS and CDR2 YFSETQ. The CDR3 sequence: CASREGLGGETQYF. The CDR3 DNA sequence: TGCGCCAGCAGGGAAGGACTAGGTGGAGAGACCCAGTACTTC.

CDR3 coding DNA: TGCGCCAGCAGCCAAGAATGGGACACAAATTCACCCCTCCACTTT. It specifies CASSQEWDTNSPLHF. The chain links TRBV4-1 to TRBJ1-6, with D possibly TRBD1 on 6 matching bases. This CDR3 comprises 15 residues. Germline V gene lookup returns CDR1 MGHRA and CDR2 YSYEKL. V was cut by 0 bases and J by 7 bases, with 10 bases left in between.

This clone was recorded a few times. The gene calls are TRBV13 and TRBJ1-2; a weak D match, TRBD1 (5 bases). The CDR3 has 15 amino acids. With 0 bases removed from V and 4 bases from J, the gap between germline ends came to 12 bases. CDR1 is PRHDT, CDR2 FYEKMQ, per germline (reference sequence). The CDR3 sequence: CASSLGNADSYGYTF. The CDR3 nucleotides read TGTGCCAGCAGCTTAGGCAATGCTGACAGCTATGGCTACACCTTC.

This chain uses TRBV19 with TRBJ1-5; TRBD1 agrees at 7 bases. Germline lookup yields CDR1 LNHDA and CDR2 SQIVND (reference sequence). V trimming: 4 bases; J trimming: 0 bases; junction bases outside the gene matches: 9. The CDR3 is 17 residues long. The CDR3 here is CASSTTQGWHSNQPQHF. The CDR3 nucleotides are TGTGCCAGTAGTACAACACAGGGGTGGCATAGCAATCAGCCCCAGCATTTT.

This chain uses TRBV10-3 with TRBJ1-1; D is uncertain. Trimming took off 0 bases at V and 1 base at J, with 9 bases between the two ends. CDR3 size: 15 residues. In germline, CDR1 is ENHRY, CDR2 SYGVKD. As DNA, the CDR3 is TGTGCCATCAGTGAGTCAAGTTCAGGGAACACTGAAGCTTTCTTT. It yields the protein CAISESSSGNTEAFF.

The chain joins TRBV9 to TRBJ1-1, with D hard to call. The CDR3 is 15 amino acids. Germline assignment: CDR1 SGDLS and CDR2 YYNGEE. Trimming left V 0 bases short and J 7 bases short, with 16 bases between. The CDR3 sequence: CASSVAGRQVDEAFF. DNA for the CDR3: TGTGCCAGCAGCGTAGCGGGGAGGCAAGTAGATGAAGCTTTCTTT.

The chain combines TRBV3-1 (or the pseudogene TRBV3-2) with TRBJ2-1; D possibly corresponds to TRBD2 (5 bases). The CDR3 consists of 16 residues. Deletions cut 2 bases from V and 2 bases from J, with 13 bases between. CDR1 is LGHDT and CDR2 is YNNKEL in the germline V gene (reference sequence). The CDR3 nucleotides read TGTGCCAGCAGCCAATGGCTAGAGGGCCCCTACAATGAGCAGTTCTTC. It specifies CASSQWLEGPYNEQFF.

The gene calls are TRBV7-8 and TRBJ2-7, with 9 bases that match TRBD1. The junction had 4 bases not matched to a gene; V was cut back by 4 bases and J by 3 bases. Per germline, CDR1 SGHVS and CDR2 FQNEAQ. CDR3 size: 14 residues. CDR3 protein: CASSSPGQGYEQYF. The CDR3 coding sequence is TGTGCCAGCAGCTCCCCGGGACAGGGCTACGAGCAGTACTTC. The full variable domain, rest sourced from reference TRBV7-8 and TRBJ2-7, is GAGVSQSPRYKVAKRGQDVALRCDPISGHVSLFWYQQALGQGPEFLTYFQNEAQLDKSGLPSDRFFAERPEGSVSTLKIQRTQQEDSAVYLCASSSPGQGYEQYFGPGTRLTVT.

This clone was recorded a few times. The chain is built from TRBV4-2 and TRBJ2-7; 8 bases are a match to TRBD1. Germline CDR1 LGHNA, CDR2 YNFKEQ. The CDR3 totals 14 residues. V shed 6 bases, J shed 6 bases, and the junction held 10 bases outside the gene matches. The CDR3 loop is CASSPQGAQAEQYF. Written as DNA, the CDR3 is TGTGCCAGCAGTCCCCAGGGGGCGCAGGCCGAGCAGTACTTC.

The chain links TRBV15 to TRBJ1-6; D remains ambiguous. Germline CDR1 and CDR2: LNHNV and YYDKDF (reference sequence). The V end lost 1 base, the J end lost 8 bases, and 6 bases lay between the germline ends. The CDR3 sequence is 13 residues long. CDR3 protein: CATSRGPDSPLHF. Written as DNA, the CDR3 is TGTGCCACCAGCAGAGGGCCTGATTCACCCCTCCACTTT.

This chain joins TRBV10-3 and TRBJ1-1, with D maybe TRBD1 (5 bases). CDR3 length equals 13 residues. Trimming cost V 3 bases and J 3 bases, with 8 bases left between them. The V gene's germline CDR1 is ENHRY and CDR2 SYGVKD. Here the CDR3 DNA reads TGTGCCATCAGTGAAGGGGTGGACACTGAAGCTTTCTTT. Residues: CAISEGVDTEAFF.

The J gene is TRBJ1-6, the V gene TRBV5-1; 8 positions agree with TRBD1. The CDR3 consists of 14 residues. Germline V CDR1 and CDR2: SGHRS, YFSETQ. After removal of 4 bases from V and 8 bases from J, the junction contained 5 bases not matched to a gene. The CDR3 is CASSTGQGDSPLHF. The CDR3 DNA is TGCGCCAGCAGCACCGGACAGGGAGATTCACCCCTCCACTTT.

This clone was seen only once. The chain uses TRBV27 and TRBJ1-1; possibly TRBD1 for D (5 bases). CDR1 is MNHEY and CDR2 is SMNVEV in the germline V gene (reference sequence). The germline V and J ends were trimmed by 8 bases and 4 bases, with 14 bases remaining between them. The CDR3 totals 13 residues. The DNA of the CDR3 is TGTGCCAGCCGCCCCTGGGGCGGCACTGAAGCTTTCTTT. Translation gives CASRPWGGTEAFF.